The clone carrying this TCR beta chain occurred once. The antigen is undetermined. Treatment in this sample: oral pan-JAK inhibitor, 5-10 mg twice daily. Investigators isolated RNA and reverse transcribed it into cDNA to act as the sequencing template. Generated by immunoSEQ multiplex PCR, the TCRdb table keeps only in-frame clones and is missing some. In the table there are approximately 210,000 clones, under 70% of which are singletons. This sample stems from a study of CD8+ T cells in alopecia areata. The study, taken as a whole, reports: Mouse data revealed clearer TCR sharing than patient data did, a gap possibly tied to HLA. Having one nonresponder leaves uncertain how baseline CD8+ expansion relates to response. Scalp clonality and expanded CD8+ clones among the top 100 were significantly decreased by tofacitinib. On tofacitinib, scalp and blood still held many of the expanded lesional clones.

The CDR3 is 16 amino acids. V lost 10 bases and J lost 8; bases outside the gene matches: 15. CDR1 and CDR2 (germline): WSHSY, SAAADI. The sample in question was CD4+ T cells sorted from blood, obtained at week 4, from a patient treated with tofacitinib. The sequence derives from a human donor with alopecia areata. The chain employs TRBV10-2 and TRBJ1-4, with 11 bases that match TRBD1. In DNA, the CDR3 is TGCGCCACCCGGGACAGGGGGACTGAACCCAGGGAAAAACTGTTTTTT. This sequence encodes CATRDRGTEPREKLFF.